This T cell receptor beta chain was captured by sequencing in a study of human T cells and chemical hapten exposure. Study-level background: Predominantly women, the patients had alopecia areata, totalis or universalis.

Trimming took off 8 bases at V and 5 bases at J, with 12 bases between the two ends. The CDR3 runs 12 residues. The germline V gene has CDR1 MDHEN and CDR2 SYDVKM. The time point was: pre-sensitization, week 0. Documented treatment: therapeutic diphenylcyclopropenone sensitization with weekly scalp DPC. This clonotype was observed at least ten times. TCRdb processed the RACE reads anew with MiXCR; each CDR3 protein has one entry. This table has approximately 77,000 distinct CDR3 sequences, 12% to 15% appearing once. This chain links TRBV28 with TRBJ1-1; no clear D gene. This material consisted of whole blood, taken in connection with sensitization to the hapten diphenylcyclopropenone (DPC). This clonotype was sampled from a woman between 50 and 59 years old with alopecia areata. Some clones in this sample may be carry-over from other donors' samples. CDR3 DNA: TGTGCCAGCCGAGGTTTGAGGACTGAAGCTTTCTTT. Protein: CASRGLRTEAFF.